The 7 T cell receptor beta chains in this list originate from one sample, sequenced in a study of blood T cell repertoires in COVID-19. Sequencing used immunoSEQ multiplex PCR; TCRdb keeps in-frame clones, though not all of them. The profile shows about 68,000 clones, roughly 84% of them singletons. Specimen: peripheral blood. The receptor source for this set is a man aged 50 to 59 with active COVID-19.

This chain connects TRBV5-1 to TRBJ2-1, with D perhaps TRBD1 (6 bases). The length of the CDR3 is 13 residues. Trimming stripped 4 bases from V and 7 bases from J, with 12 bases between. In germline, CDR1 is SGHRS, CDR2 YFSETQ. CDR3 nucleotides: TGCGCCAGCAGCCTGGGGACAACGAATGAGCAGTTCTTC. It codes for CASSLGTTNEQFF.

The chain links TRBV6-5 to TRBJ1-2; D remains unclear. This CDR3 spans 14 amino acids. Trimming removed 2 bases at V and 1 base at J, with 8 bases between. Germline assignment: CDR1 MNHEY and CDR2 SVGAGI. The CDR3 nucleotides read TGTGCCAGCAGTTACGACGGAGGTAACTATGGCTACACCTTC. Amino acids: CASSYDGGNYGYTF.

Only one count was recorded for this clone. This chain uses TRBV30 with TRBJ2-5; D is undetermined. The germline V gene encodes CDR1 GTSNPN and CDR2 SVGIG (reference sequence). The V gene lost 1 base and the J gene lost 5 bases, with 11 bases spanning the gap. There are 13 residues in the CDR3. DNA of the CDR3: TGTGCCTGGAGTGACCCAACTGGTGAGACCCAGTACTTC. Amino acid sequence: CAWSDPTGETQYF. Variable domain in full (rest from reference TRBV30 and TRBJ2-5): SQTIHQWPATLVQPVGSPLSLECTVEGTSNPNLYWYRQAAGRGLQLLFYSVGIGQISSEVPQNLSASRPQDRQFILSSKKLLLSDSGFYLCAWSDPTGETQYFGPGTRLLVL.

The chain recombines TRBV2 with TRBJ2-1; D remains unclear. Germline values: CDR1 SNHLY, CDR2 FYNNEI. There are 11 residues in the CDR3. The V gene lost 4 bases and the J gene lost 13 bases, with 11 bases spanning the gap. Here the CDR3 DNA reads TGTGCCAGCAGTGCAGACTTCCCACAGTTCTTC. Translation: CASSADFPQFF.

The gene calls are TRBV15 and TRBJ1-4; D unresolved. The CDR3 runs to 12 residues. Looked up from germline, CDR1 is LNHNV and CDR2 is YYDKDF (reference sequence). Deletions cut 5 bases from V and 8 bases from J, with 9 bases between. Written as DNA, the CDR3 is TGTGCCACCAGCGGCCGAGGGGAAAAACTGTTTTTT. This gives the protein CATSGRGEKLFF.

This clone appeared a few times. This sequence joins TRBV5-6 and TRBJ2-5; no clear D gene. The V end lost 1 base, the J end lost 4 bases, and 5 bases lay between the germline ends. The germline V gene encodes CDR1 SGHDT and CDR2 YYEEEE. This CDR3 contains 12 residues. The DNA of the CDR3 is TGTGCCAGCAGCTTGTTTCTAGAGACCCAGTACTTC. It is translated as CASSLFLETQYF.

This sequence joins TRBV5-1 and TRBJ1-3; 10 nucleotides align to TRBD1. The V segment lost 0 bases and the J segment 3 bases; nucleotides outside the gene matches: 3. CDR3 length: 16 residues. Germline V gene sequence: CDR1 SGHRS, CDR2 YFSETQ. The CDR3 nucleotides are TGCGCCAGCAGCTTGGCGGGACAGGGGCGTGGAAACACCATATATTTT. It is translated as CASSLAGQGRGNTIYF.